This TCR beta chain was identified during a study of blood T cell repertoires in COVID-19. A remark on this clone: One end of the junction varies from germline; a read error may be responsible.

Repertoires were generated with immunoSEQ multiplex PCR, while TCRdb's copy carries only in-frame clones and drops some. The table records some 250,000 clones, roughly 80% of them present only once. The clonotype comes from a woman of 80 years or more with acute or convalescent COVID-19. Source material: peripheral blood.

CDR3 sequence (DNA): TGTGCCAGCAGTCAAGCGGGGCAGACTGGGGCCAACGTCCTGACTTTC. It yields the protein CASSQAGQTGANVLTF. This chain links TRBV6-1 with TRBJ2-6, with 7 bases aligning to TRBD2. The CDR3 spans 16 residues. Germline V gene sequence: CDR1 MNHNS, CDR2 SASEGT.